The 27 T cell receptor beta chains presented below share a single source sample, sequenced in a study. Using its own MiXCR run on the reads, TCRdb lists one record per CDR3 protein. The sample lists under 5,500 distinct CDR3 sequences, 7% to 10% occurring once. Sequences were obtained from CD4+ T cells from synovial fluid. The source of these receptors is a human donor with rheumatoid arthritis.

This clonotype was observed a few times. The CDR3, as DNA: TGCAGTGCTAGACGGCAGCTGAACACTGAAGCTTTCTTT. It encodes CSARRQLNTEAFF. The genes are TRBV20-1 and TRBJ1-1; D is unclear. V lost 2 bases and J lost 0, with 7 bases in between. This CDR3 is built from 13 residues. Germline values: CDR1 DFQATT, CDR2 SNEGSKA (reference sequence).

With regard to this clonotype: This may stem from a read error, because a much larger clone lies one nucleotide away. The CDR3 coding sequence is TGTGTCAGCAGTGAGACAGGGCATGGGGATGCGGGCTACACCTTC. Protein product: CVSSETGHGDAGYTF. This rearrangement joins TRBV6-5 to TRBJ1-2; 7 nucleotides line up with TRBD1. The CDR3 spans 15 residues. Germline V gene sequence: CDR1 MNHEY, CDR2 SVGAGI.

This sequence joins TRBV3-1 and TRBJ1-2; D is possibly TRBD1 (5 bases). V was trimmed by 2 bases and J by 4 bases, leaving 8 bases between them. The CDR3 is 13 amino acids. Germline lookup yields CDR1 LGHDT and CDR2 YNNKEL (reference sequence). The CDR3 reads CASSQRGVYGYTF. The CDR3 DNA sequence: TGTGCCAGCAGCCAAAGGGGCGTCTATGGCTACACCTTC.

The CDR3 DNA reads TGCAGTGCAAAGGGACAGGGGGGAAATAAGCAAAAGCATTTT. Translation: CSAKGQGGNKQKHF. The chain couples TRBV20-1 to TRBJ1-5; 11 bases match TRBD1. Per the germline V gene, CDR1 is DFQATT and CDR2 is SNEGSKA (reference sequence). V shed 6 bases, J shed 14 bases, and the junction held 15 bases outside the gene matches. The CDR3 totals 14 residues.

Only a few counts were recorded for this clonotype. The CDR3 region is CASSQVPNEQYF. In DNA, the CDR3 is TGTGCCAGCAGCCAAGTCCCCAACGAGCAGTACTTC. V and J are TRBV3-1 and TRBJ2-7; D remains ambiguous. There are 12 residues in the CDR3. Germline assignment: CDR1 LGHDT and CDR2 YNNKEL (reference sequence). The V gene lost 1 base and the J gene lost 5 bases, with 6 bases spanning the gap.

This clonotype rates as medium-sized. The chain uses TRBV7-9 and TRBJ2-6; D gene unclear. The CDR3 has 14 residues. Germline CDR1 is SEHNR and CDR2 is FQNEAQ (reference sequence). With 3 bases removed from V and 1 base from J, the gap between germline ends came to 4 bases. The CDR3 reads CASSLESGANVLTF. CDR3 DNA sequence: TGTGCCAGCAGCTTGGAGTCTGGGGCCAACGTCCTGACTTTC.

This clonotype qualifies as medium-sized. Here the CDR3 reads CASSRTSGSHTGELFF. Written as DNA, the CDR3 is TGTGCCAGCAGTAGGACTAGCGGGAGTCACACCGGGGAGCTGTTTTTT. This chain uses TRBV2 with TRBJ2-2; 13 bases map to TRBD2. V lost 5 bases and J lost 3; bases outside the gene matches: 3. The germline gives CDR1 SNHLY, CDR2 FYNNEI. The CDR3 runs 16 residues.

By its share, this clonotype is medium-sized. The chain joins TRBV12-3 or TRBV12-4 to TRBJ1-2; 12 bases align to TRBD1. The CDR3 sequence is 15 residues long. Germline trimming cut 3 bases from V and 4 bases from J; bases unmatched to any gene: 3. This CDR3 is CASSLGQGAGYGYTF. The DNA of the CDR3 is TGTGCCAGCAGTTTGGGACAGGGGGCTGGCTATGGCTACACCTTC.

This clonotype was seen ten or more times. This sequence joins TRBV19 and TRBJ1-6; D may be TRBD1 (5 bases). The CDR3 loop spans 16 amino acids. V lost 3 bases to trimming and J lost 4 bases, with 13 bases between them. Germline loops: CDR1 LNHDA, CDR2 SQIVND (reference sequence). The CDR3 nucleotides are TGTGCCAGTAGTATGATCGCCGCAGGGTATAATTCACCCCTCCACTTT. Translation gives CASSMIAAGYNSPLHF.

This clonotype is termed medium-sized. The chain links TRBV2 to TRBJ2-5, with a tentative D call TRBD2 (5 bases). This CDR3 comprises 11 residues. V was pared by 8 bases and J by 9 bases, with 13 bases between. Germline CDR1 and CDR2: SNHLY and FYNNEI. CDR3 sequence (DNA): TGTGCCAGCTGCGCTACCGGGGCCCAGTACTTC. It encodes CASCATGAQYF.

In its sample, this clonotype ranks as medium-sized. The V and J genes are TRBV6-1 and TRBJ2-2; TRBD2 agrees at 13 bases. This CDR3 spans 18 amino acids. The germline V gene encodes CDR1 MNHNS and CDR2 SASEGT. V lost 6 bases and J lost 4; bases outside the gene matches: 11. This CDR3 reads CASSVNAGLAGRTGELFF. Written as DNA, the CDR3 is TGTGCCAGCAGCGTAAATGCGGGACTAGCGGGGCGCACCGGGGAGCTGTTTTTT.

Relative to its sample, this clonotype is medium-sized. This chain uses TRBV6-1 with TRBJ1-1, with D perhaps matching TRBD1 (5 bases). The CDR3 has 14 amino acids. Germline V gives CDR1 MNHNS, CDR2 SASEGT. Trimming took 6 bases from V and 0 from J, leaving 11 bases between them. The CDR3 loop reads CASRAGTVNTEAFF. CDR3 nucleotide sequence: TGTGCCAGCAGGGCCGGGACGGTGAACACTGAAGCTTTCTTT.

This clonotype is deemed medium-sized. V is TRBV21-1 and J is TRBJ2-7. TRBV21-1 is described as a pseudogene. The CDR3 covers 16 residues. The CDR3 loop is CASRGQWASSSYEQYF. DNA of the CDR3: TGTGCCAGCCGTGGGCAATGGGCTAGCAGTTCCTACGAGCAGTACTTC.

This clonotype occurred a few times. The rearrangement links TRBV7-8 to TRBJ1-1; weak D call: TRBD1 (6 bases). The CDR3 has 12 amino acids. The germline V gene has CDR1 SGHVS and CDR2 FQNEAQ. The V gene lost 1 base and the J gene lost 11 bases, with 11 bases spanning the gap. The CDR3 spells CASSLGRGLAFF. The CDR3 DNA reads as TGTGCCAGCAGCTTAGGAAGGGGGTTGGCTTTCTTT. Full variable domain (missing parts from reference TRBV7-8 and TRBJ1-1): GAGVSQSPRYKVAKRGQDVALRCDPISGHVSLFWYQQALGQGPEFLTYFQNEAQLDKSGLPSDRFFAERPEGSVSTLKIQRTQQEDSAVYLCASSLGRGLAFFGQGTRLTVV.

This clonotype was seen repeatedly, ten times or more. This sequence joins TRBV7-3 and TRBJ2-3; TRBD2 might be the D (6 bases). V was pared by 2 bases and J by 0 bases, with 9 bases between. CDR3 size: 15 residues. The germline V gene has CDR1 SGHTA and CDR2 FQGTGA. In DNA form, the CDR3 reads TGTGCCAGCAGCTTATTGGCGGGGAGCACAGATACGCAGTATTTT. This translates into CASSLLAGSTDTQYF.

In its sample, this clonotype is medium-sized. The V gene is TRBV5-5, the J gene TRBJ2-7, with 7 bases fitting TRBD2. The CDR3 contains 13 residues. Germline CDR1 is SGHKS and CDR2 is YYEKEE (reference sequence). The ends lost 3 bases at V and 5 bases at J; junction bases unmatched: 5. CDR3 sequence reads: CASSSGTINEQYF. CDR3 in DNA: TGTGCCAGCAGCTCCGGGACTATTAACGAGCAGTACTTC.

This clonotype was detected only once. With a much larger clone just one base away, this may be a read error. V gene TRBV20-1 combines with J gene TRBJ2-7, with D perhaps matching TRBD1 or TRBD2 (7 bases each). Trimming shortened V by 0 bases and J by 12 bases, and 18 bases separated the two germline ends. Germline values: CDR1 DFQATT, CDR2 SNEGSKA (reference sequence). The CDR3 runs 13 residues. CDR3 in amino acids: CSARDSQGGVVYF. CDR3 in DNA: TGCAGTGCTAGAGACTCGCAGGGGGGGGTTGTGTACTTC.

This clonotype was recorded at least ten times. The rearrangement joins TRBV29-1 to TRBJ1-2; a weak D match, TRBD1 (5 bases). Trimming left V 6 bases short and J 8 bases short, with 19 bases between. The CDR3 length is 13 residues. From germline, CDR1 is SQVTM and CDR2 ANQGSEA. CDR3 residues: CSVGAGPILGYTF. The CDR3 DNA sequence: TGCAGCGTCGGTGCGGGACCGATCCTCGGCTACACCTTC.

CDR3 region: CSVEGAGGPARQYF. The CDR3 bases are TGCAGCGTTGAAGGGGCGGGAGGGCCGGCTCGGCAGTACTTC. V gene TRBV29-1 combines with J gene TRBJ2-7; 9 bases agree with TRBD2. The germline CDR1 and CDR2 sequences are SQVTM and ANQGSEA. The CDR3 runs 14 residues. The J segment lost 9 bases and the V segment lost 1 base, leaving 10 bases of the junction unmatched.

By frequency in the sample, this clonotype is medium-sized. The genes are TRBV7-3 and TRBJ2-3; D is ambiguous. Trimming shortened V by 4 bases and J by 4 bases, and 12 bases separated the two germline ends. CDR1 is SGHTA, CDR2 FQGTGA, per germline. This CDR3 has 14 amino acids. Written as DNA, the CDR3 is TGTGCCAGCAGCTCAAAGCTTGGGGCAGATACGCAGTATTTT. Encoded protein: CASSSKLGADTQYF.

This clonotype was detected ten times or more. V gene TRBV10-3 combines with J gene TRBJ2-7; D remains ambiguous. Germline CDR1 is ENHRY and CDR2 is SYGVKD. The ends were cut back, 10 bases at V and 7 bases at J, with 17 bases in the middle. CDR3 size: 12 residues. The CDR3: CATQTTGKEQYF. The CDR3 region has the DNA TGTGCCACGCAAACCACTGGTAAGGAGCAGTACTTC.

This clonotype was seen at least ten times. The chain recombines TRBV20-1 with TRBJ2-7, with D unclear. Germline loops: CDR1 DFQATT, CDR2 SNEGSKA (reference sequence). The CDR3 covers 11 residues. The V end was cut by 3 bases, the J end by 3 bases, with 6 bases between. The CDR3 nucleotides read TGCAGTGCTAGGGCCAACTACGAGCAGTACTTC. Translating gives CSARANYEQYF.

This clonotype has just a few counts. The J gene is TRBJ1-1, the V gene TRBV7-9; D not certain. The CDR3 is made up of 15 amino acids. Germline V gene data show CDR1 as SEHNR and CDR2 as FQNEAQ (reference sequence). V lost 4 bases and J 1 base, leaving 13 bases between the germline ends. CDR3 sequence reads: CASSSRVEGNTEAFF. As DNA, the CDR3 is TGTGCCAGCAGCTCTCGCGTGGAGGGGAACACTGAAGCTTTCTTT.

This clonotype qualifies as medium-sized. V and J are TRBV2 and TRBJ1-5, with D unclear. V lost 7 bases and J lost 2, with 12 bases in between. This CDR3 contains 14 residues. The germline V gene encodes CDR1 SNHLY and CDR2 FYNNEI. CDR3 protein: CASNTGKGNQPQHF. CDR3 bases: TGTGCCAGCAACACCGGGAAGGGCAATCAGCCCCAGCATTTT.

This clonotype is categorized as medium-sized. V and J are TRBV9 and TRBJ2-3, with 7 nucleotides matching TRBD1. The CDR3 extends over 15 amino acids. The J segment lost 0 bases and the V segment lost 4 bases, leaving 5 bases of the junction unmatched. The germline V gene encodes CDR1 SGDLS and CDR2 YYNGEE. The CDR3 region has the DNA TGTGCCAGCAGCCTATGGGACAGCAGCACAGATACGCAGTATTTT. It encodes CASSLWDSSTDTQYF. Supplemented by reference TRBV9 and TRBJ2-3, the full variable domain reads DSGVTQTPKHLITATGQRVTLRCSPRSGDLSVYWYQQSLDQGLQFLIQYYNGEERAKGNILERFSAQQFPDLHSELNLSSLELGDSALYFCASSLWDSSTDTQYFGPGTRLTVL.

This clonotype ranks as medium-sized (0.01 to 0.1%). The rearrangement joins TRBV5-1 to TRBJ2-5; TRBD2 matches 8 bases. The CDR3 spans 13 residues. V shed 6 bases, J shed 3 bases, and the junction held 4 bases outside the gene matches. Germline V gene data show CDR1 as SGHRS and CDR2 as YFSETQ. The CDR3 DNA reads as TGCGCCAGCAAAAGCGGGAGTAAAGAGACCCAGTACTTC. It translates to CASKSGSKETQYF.

This clonotype ranks as medium-sized (0.01 to 0.1%). The chain links TRBV3-1 to TRBJ2-5, with no clear D. The V and J ends lost 0 bases and 7 bases respectively, with 12 bases between them. Germline values: CDR1 LGHDT, CDR2 YNNKEL (reference sequence). The CDR3 spans 14 residues. Here the CDR3 DNA reads TGTGCCAGCAGCCAAGACACGGTCTCCGGGACCCAGTACTTC. Its protein is CASSQDTVSGTQYF.